One and the same sample provided the 12 T cell receptor beta chains below, sequenced in a study of tumor-infiltrating lymphocytes in primary liver carcinoma (dated by TCRdb to 2015 to 2018). Without any cell sorting, total RNA and DNA were co-extracted from about 20-30 mg of bulk tissue using the AllPrep DNA/RNA mini kit. This sample was sequenced with an Illumina HiSeq 2500. A constant-region primer and ProtoScript II reverse transcriptase were used to reverse-transcribe TCRbeta-specific cDNA from about 500 ng total RNA. TCRbeta libraries were built with three nested multiplex PCR rounds, a slightly modified ARM-PCR procedure. Each of the first two PCR rounds ran for approximately 10 cycles using multiplex TRBV1-TRBV30 forward primers together with a Cbeta reverse primer. The raw public data were reprocessed by TCRdb itself: fastp quality trimming at Q25, MiXCR clonotype calling, in-frame beta chains only. Rows with a matching CDR3 protein are joined into one entry that keeps the most common DNA and genes. The sample includes 95,000 to 100,000 distinct CDR3 sequences, with 55% to 80% observed a single time. Clones ranked in the top ten supply around 10% of the sample.

Sequencing input: liver tumor tissue from sampling region 2. The cell subset or site label corresponds to: tumor region T2, inferior pole. These receptors all stem from a woman aged 60 to 75 with primary liver carcinoma and hepatitis B virus infection.

This clonotype occurred once. One end of the junction varies from germline; a read error may be responsible. The chain combines TRBV11-3 with TRBJ2-7, with D possibly matching TRBD1 (6 bases). This CDR3 spans 15 amino acids. Per the germline V gene, CDR1 is SGHNT and CDR2 is YENEEA. The CDR3 sequence: CTSSSGTWGNYEQYF. The CDR3 coding sequence is TGTACCAGCAGCTCCGGGACATGGGGTAACTACGAGCAGTACTTC. Filled out from reference TRBV11-3 and TRBJ2-7, the complete variable domain reads EAGVVQSPRYKIIEKKQPVAFWCNPISGHNTLYWYLQNLGQGPELLIRYENEEAVDDSQLPKDRFSAERLKGVDSTLKIQPAELGDSAVYLCTSSSGTWGNYEQYFGPGTRLTVT.

With respect to this clonotype: An end of the junction differs from the germline gene, which may be a read error. This sequence joins TRBV12-3 or TRBV12-4 and TRBJ2-3; 8 bases match TRBD2. This CDR3 region has 14 residues. The CDR3: CASSNHREGDTQYF. The CDR3 DNA is TGTGCCAGCAGTAATCACCGGGAGGGAGATACCCAGTATTTT.

As to this clonotype: The conserved closing phenylalanine or tryptophan is absent in this CDR3, likely reflecting a read error. The chain joins TRBV5-4 to TRBJ2-2; D is perhaps TRBD1 (5 bases). V lost 0 bases to trimming and J lost 6 bases, with 9 bases between them. Germline CDR1 reads SGHNT; CDR2 reads YYREEE (reference sequence). CDR3 length: 14 residues. The CDR3: CASSLGTRPGELFL. DNA of the CDR3: TGTGCCAGCAGCTTGGGGACAAGACCCGGGGAGCTGTTTCTT.

In its sample, this clonotype was seen a few times. The rearrangement links TRBV5-1 to TRBJ2-1; tentatively, D is TRBD1 (6 bases). From germline, CDR1 is SGHRS and CDR2 YFSETQ. This CDR3 spans 14 amino acids. The V end was cut by 4 bases, the J end by 4 bases, with 12 bases between. The CDR3 reads CASSVMGAYNEQFF. The CDR3 nucleotides are TGCGCCAGCAGCGTTATGGGGGCTTACAATGAGCAGTTCTTC.

With respect to this clonotype: Germline is not matched at one junction end, which may reflect a read error. The chain joins TRBV11-2 to TRBJ2-3; the D is unclear. CDR1 SGHAT and CDR2 FQNNGV come from the germline V gene. This CDR3 has 15 amino acids. CDR3 bases: TGTGCCAGTAGCTCAGATATGACGAACGCAGATACGCAGTATTTT. It yields the protein CASSSDMTNADTQYF.

Turning to this clonotype: Since no conserved phenylalanine or tryptophan closes the CDR3, a read error is the likely cause. V usage is TRBV10-2 and J usage is TRBJ1-2; the D gene is possibly TRBD1 (6 bases). V lost 9 bases, J lost 8 bases, and 19 bases lay in between. The CDR3 length is 13 residues. Germline V lookup: CDR1 WSHSY, CDR2 SAAADI. CDR3: CASSPWGAEGYTL. CDR3 bases: TGCGCCAGTAGTCCCTGGGGGGCGGAAGGCTACACCCTC.

For this clonotype: One end of the junction is discordant with germline, which a read error may explain. V is TRBV2 and J is TRBJ2-7; unclear D gene. Germline CDR1 is SNHLY and CDR2 is FYNNEI. This CDR3 contains 15 residues. The DNA for the CDR3 is TGTACCAGCAGTGACATTCGACTGGGCGGTATCGAGCAGTACTTC. It encodes CTSSDIRLGGIEQYF.

This clonotype was detected only a few times. At one boundary the junction diverges from the germline segment, which might be a read error. The chain combines TRBV28 with TRBJ2-7, with D perhaps TRBD2 (5 bases). The germline CDR1 and CDR2 sequences are MDHEN and SYDVKM. This CDR3 region has 13 residues. The CDR3 reads CVSSLPGSGEQYF. In nucleotides, the CDR3 is TGTGTCAGCAGTTTACCCGGGTCGGGGGAGCAGTACTTC.

As regards this clonotype: A read error may produce the germline difference seen at one junction end. This chain uses TRBV12-3 or TRBV12-4 with TRBJ2-1, with a weak D call TRBD1 (5 bases). The CDR3 runs 15 residues. The CDR3 protein is CASSLALVTVNERFF. The CDR3, as DNA: TGTGCCAGCAGTTTGGCCCTAGTGACAGTCAATGAGCGGTTCTTC.

Remarks on this clonotype: Its ends do not fully match the called genes, so a read error is possible. The chain carries TRBV11-2 and TRBJ2-2, with D perhaps TRBD2 (5 bases). CDR3 size: 15 residues. The germline CDR1 and CDR2 sequences are SGHAT and FQNNGV. Written as DNA, the CDR3 is TGTGCCAGCAGCCCTCCGCAAGGGCCGACCGGGAAGCTGTCTTTT. It yields the protein CASSPPQGPTGKLSF.

In regard to this clonotype: Likely a read error: the CDR3 ends without its conserved phenylalanine or tryptophan. The rearrangement links TRBV10-1 to TRBJ2-1; D possibly corresponds to TRBD1 (6 bases). This CDR3 is built from 15 residues. The V gene's germline CDR1 is WNHNN and CDR2 SYGVQD (reference sequence). In DNA form, the CDR3 reads TGCGCCAGCGGTGAAGGACAGCCGGCCTACAATGAGCAGTTCCTC. Translated: CASGEGQPAYNEQFL.

V gene TRBV20-1 combines with J gene TRBJ2-7; D tentatively fits TRBD1 or TRBD2 (5 bases each). Germline V gene lookup returns CDR1 DFQATT and CDR2 SNEGSKA (reference sequence). The CDR3 is 11 amino acids. V lost 3 bases and J 4 bases, leaving 7 bases between the germline ends. The chain's CDR3 is CSARRGYEQYF. In nucleotides, the CDR3 is TGCAGTGCTAGGAGGGGTTACGAGCAGTACTTC.